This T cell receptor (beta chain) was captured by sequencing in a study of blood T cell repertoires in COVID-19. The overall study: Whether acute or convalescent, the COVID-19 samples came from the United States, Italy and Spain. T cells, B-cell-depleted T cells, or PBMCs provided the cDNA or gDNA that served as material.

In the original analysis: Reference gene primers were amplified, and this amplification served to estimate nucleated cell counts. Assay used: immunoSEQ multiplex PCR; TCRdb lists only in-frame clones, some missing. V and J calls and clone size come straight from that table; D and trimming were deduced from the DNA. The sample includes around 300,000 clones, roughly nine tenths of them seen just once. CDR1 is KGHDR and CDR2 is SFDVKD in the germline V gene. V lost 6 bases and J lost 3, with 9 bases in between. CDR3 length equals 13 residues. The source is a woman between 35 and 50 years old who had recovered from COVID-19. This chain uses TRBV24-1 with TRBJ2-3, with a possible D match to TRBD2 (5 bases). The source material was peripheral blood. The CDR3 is CATSNWETDTQYF. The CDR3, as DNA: TGTGCCACCAGTAACTGGGAGACAGATACGCAGTATTTT.